The 30 T cell receptor beta chains reported below all come from one sample, sequenced in a study of blood T cell repertoires in COVID-19. Here immunoSEQ multiplex PCR was the method, and the copy in TCRdb shows in-frame clones only, minus some. The data contain fewer than 120,000 clones, more than 75% of them singletons. Material: peripheral blood. The source is a woman between 45 and 60 years old with acute or convalescent COVID-19.

V usage is TRBV28 and J usage is TRBJ2-6, with D perhaps matching TRBD2 (5 bases). The germline V gene has CDR1 MDHEN and CDR2 SYDVKM. CDR3 size: 15 residues. With 8 bases removed from V and 0 bases from J, the gap between germline ends came to 11 bases. The CDR3 nucleotides read TGTGCCAGCGTAACTGGGAGCTCTGGGGCCAACGTCCTGACTTTC. Protein: CASVTGSSGANVLTF.

J is TRBJ2-1 and V is TRBV24-1, with 8 positions matching TRBD1. This CDR3 is built from 16 residues. The V and J ends lost 8 bases and 7 bases, in that order; junction bases with no gene match: 15. CDR1 is KGHDR and CDR2 is SFDVKD in the germline V gene. The CDR3, as DNA: TGTGCCACCATGACACGGACAGGGACGAATGCGAATGAGCAGTTCTTC. This sequence encodes CATMTRTGTNANEQFF.

The gene calls are TRBV2 and TRBJ1-4, with D uncertain. Trimming removed 5 bases at V and 8 bases at J, with 9 bases between. Germline assignment: CDR1 SNHLY and CDR2 FYNNEI. The CDR3 is made up of 12 amino acids. CDR3 residues: CASSLGREKLFF. CDR3 coding DNA: TGTGCCAGCAGTCTAGGTCGGGAAAAACTGTTTTTT. Looking up the rest from reference TRBV2 and TRBJ1-4 gives the full variable domain: EPEVTQTPSHQVTQMGQEVILRCVPISNHLYFYWYRQILGQKVEFLVSFYNNEISEKSEIFDDQFSVERPDGSNFTLKIRSTKLEDSAMYFCASSLGREKLFFGSGTQLSVL.

The chain joins TRBV6-6 to TRBJ2-1; tentative D call: TRBD2 (7 bases). The germline V gene has CDR1 MNHNY and CDR2 SVGAGI (reference sequence). Trimming cost V 6 bases and J 10 bases, with 19 bases left between them. The CDR3 covers 14 residues. In DNA, the CDR3 is TGTGCCAGCAGCCAAGGGCGGGGGCGGGGAGAGCAGTTCTTC. As protein: CASSQGRGRGEQFF.

The CDR3 reads CASSMDRGLNQPQHF. CDR3 DNA sequence: TGTGCCAGTAGTATGGATAGGGGCCTAAATCAGCCCCAGCATTTT. V and J are TRBV19 and TRBJ1-5; TRBD1 might be the D (5 bases). Germline assignment: CDR1 LNHDA and CDR2 SQIVND (reference sequence). With 3 bases removed from V and 4 bases from J, the gap between germline ends came to 13 bases. This CDR3 has 15 amino acids. The variable domain in full, completed from reference TRBV19 and TRBJ1-5, reads DGGITQSPKYLFRKEGQNVTLSCEQNLNHDAMYWYRQDPGQGLRLIYYSQIVNDFQKGDIAEGYSVSREKKESFPLTVTSAQKNPTAFYLCASSMDRGLNQPQHFGDGTRLSIL.

The rearrangement uses TRBV2 and TRBJ1-2; 8 bases fit TRBD1. The CDR3 is 15 residues long. CDR1 is SNHLY, CDR2 FYNNEI, per germline. The ends lost 6 bases at V and 5 bases at J; junction bases unmatched: 11. The CDR3 DNA is TGTGCCAGCAGCGCTGGACAGGGAGGCATGTATGGCTACACCTTC. Protein: CASSAGQGGMYGYTF.

This clone came up once. Mismatch with germline at one junction end may stem from a read error. This chain joins TRBV13 and TRBJ2-5; 9 nucleotides match TRBD1. Germline V gives CDR1 PRHDT, CDR2 FYEKMQ (reference sequence). There are 14 residues in the CDR3. This CDR3 is CASSSREGQGSSHF. CDR3 sequence (DNA): TGTGCCAGCAGCTCCCGTGAGGGACAGGGAAGCTCTCACTTC.

The chain couples TRBV7-2 to TRBJ2-1; no definite D call. V was trimmed by 5 bases and J by 9 bases, leaving 11 bases between them. Germline assignment: CDR1 SGHTA and CDR2 FQGNSA. The CDR3 is 12 amino acids. This CDR3 is CASSQYRLEQFF. CDR3 bases: TGTGCCAGCAGCCAGTACCGTCTTGAGCAGTTCTTC.

The genes are TRBV12-3 or TRBV12-4 and TRBJ2-5; perhaps TRBD2 as D (5 bases). V was trimmed by 3 bases and J by 10 bases, leaving 15 bases between them. This CDR3 contains 13 residues. The CDR3 reads CASSLGGQLSQYF. Here the CDR3 DNA reads TGTGCCAGCAGTTTGGGCGGGCAGCTGAGCCAGTACTTC.

The chain recombines TRBV5-1 with TRBJ2-7; D is uncertain. CDR3 length equals 13 residues. Germline CDR1 SGHRS, CDR2 YFSETQ. Trimming shortened V by 2 bases and J by 0 bases, and 6 bases separated the two germline ends. The CDR3 bases are TGCGCCAGCAGCTTTATTAGCTCCTACGAGCAGTACTTC. It translates to CASSFISSYEQYF.

The V gene is TRBV2, the J gene TRBJ2-3, with 7 positions matching TRBD1. The V gene's germline CDR1 is SNHLY and CDR2 FYNNEI. The CDR3 has 17 amino acids. V gave up 4 bases and J gave up 0 bases; unmatched junction bases: 10. The CDR3 reads CASSVPRQGFSTDTQYF. The CDR3 DNA follows: TGTGCCAGCAGTGTCCCCCGACAGGGATTTAGCACAGATACGCAGTATTTT.

This chain joins TRBV3-1 (or the pseudogene TRBV3-2) and TRBJ2-7; a weak D match, TRBD2 (5 bases). CDR3 length: 12 amino acids. Germline assignment: CDR1 LGHDT and CDR2 YNNKEL (reference sequence). V was cut by 4 bases and J by 3 bases, with 7 bases left in between. The CDR3 region is CASSRTGYEQYF. The CDR3 bases are TGTGCCAGCAGCCGGACTGGCTACGAGCAGTACTTC.

The chain is built from TRBV6-2 or TRBV6-3 and TRBJ2-7, with 10 nucleotides matching TRBD1. Trimming took 2 bases from V and 2 from J; bases not matched to a gene: 0. CDR3 size: 14 residues. The germline V gene has CDR1 MNHEY and CDR2 SVGEGT. CDR3 sequence (DNA): TGTGCCAGCAGTTACGGGACAGGGGCCTACGAGCAGTACTTC. Amino acids: CASSYGTGAYEQYF.

A remark on this clone: The sample contains more than one DNA sequence encoding this CDR3. The gene calls are TRBV28 and TRBJ1-1; no firm D call. Germline values: CDR1 MDHEN, CDR2 SYDVKM. The CDR3 spans 14 residues. Deletions cut 3 bases from V and 0 bases from J, with 8 bases between. The CDR3 DNA follows: TGTGCCAGCAGTTTTTCACGGGTGAACACTGAAGCTTTCTTT. It encodes CASSFSRVNTEAFF.

The V and J genes are TRBV18 and TRBJ2-1; possibly TRBD2 for D (6 bases). V was pared by 3 bases and J by 9 bases, with 21 bases between. Germline CDR1 is KGHSH and CDR2 is LQKENI. The CDR3 has 16 residues. The CDR3: CASSPSRETRAFEQFF. Here the CDR3 DNA reads TGTGCCAGCTCACCTTCGAGAGAGACTAGGGCTTTTGAGCAGTTCTTC.

The chain combines TRBV5-8 with TRBJ1-2; 10 nucleotides align to TRBD1. J lost 5 bases, V lost 6 bases, and 4 bases had no gene match. CDR3 size: 13 residues. The germline gives CDR1 SGHTS, CDR2 YDEGEE. The CDR3 sequence is CASTDRGNYGYTF. CDR3 nucleotide sequence: TGTGCCAGCACGGACAGGGGGAATTATGGCTACACCTTC.

V gene TRBV5-1 combines with J gene TRBJ1-1; D remains unclear. Trimming cost V 0 bases and J 1 base, with 7 bases left between them. CDR1 is SGHRS, CDR2 YFSETQ, per germline. The CDR3 length is 14 residues. CDR3 loop: CASSLAAGNTEAFF. The DNA for the CDR3 is TGCGCCAGCAGCTTGGCCGCAGGGAACACTGAAGCTTTCTTT.

The CDR3 DNA follows: TGTGCCAGCAGCTGGACTCAAGAGACCCAGTACTTC. This encodes CASSWTQETQYF. The chain links TRBV7-9 to TRBJ2-5; D might be TRBD2 (5 bases). This CDR3 has 12 amino acids. Looked up from germline, CDR1 is SEHNR and CDR2 is FQNEAQ (reference sequence). V lost 4 bases and J lost 2, with 5 bases in between.

This clone showed up just a few times. J is TRBJ2-1 and V is TRBV11-3; TRBD2 agrees at 13 bases. The CDR3 contains 16 residues. J was trimmed by 10 bases and V by 4 bases; bases with no gene match: 10. Germline-derived CDR1 and CDR2 are SGHNT and YENEEA. In DNA form, the CDR3 reads TGTGCCAGCAGCTCGACTGGACTAGCGGGAGTAGGAGAGCAGTTCTTC. Its protein product is CASSSTGLAGVGEQFF. The whole variable domain, remainder taken from reference TRBV11-3 and TRBJ2-1, is EAGVVQSPRYKIIEKKQPVAFWCNPISGHNTLYWYLQNLGQGPELLIRYENEEAVDDSQLPKDRFSAERLKGVDSTLKIQPAELGDSAVYLCASSSTGLAGVGEQFFGPGTRLTVL.

The chain combines TRBV19 with TRBJ1-5; TRBD1 matches at 7 bases. Trimming at V came to 0 bases and at J to 4 bases, leaving 6 bases not matched to a gene. Germline V lookup: CDR1 LNHDA, CDR2 SQIVND (reference sequence). This CDR3 is 16 amino acids long. This chain's CDR3 is CASSIDRAGGNQPQHF. The CDR3 DNA sequence: TGTGCCAGTAGTATAGATCGGGCAGGGGGGAATCAGCCCCAGCATTTT.

This chain joins TRBV11-3 and TRBJ1-1, with a possible D match to TRBD1 (5 bases). The length of the CDR3 is 15 residues. Germline values: CDR1 SGHNT, CDR2 YENEEA. Trimming took off 0 bases at V and 4 bases at J, with 12 bases between the two ends. The CDR3 region is CASSLDGGRATEAFF. CDR3 sequence (DNA): TGTGCCAGCAGCTTAGATGGGGGGAGAGCCACTGAAGCTTTCTTT.

The table lists this clone with a count of one. This chain connects TRBV5-1 to TRBJ2-1; TRBD2 aligns across 9 bases. The trim removed 1 base at V and 4 bases at J, leaving 9 bases unmatched. The CDR3 runs 17 residues. CDR1 and CDR2 from the germline V gene are SGHRS and YFSETQ. CDR3 bases: TGCGCCAGCAGCTTGTCGGTCCTAGCGGGACAATACAATGAGCAGTTCTTC. Its translation is CASSLSVLAGQYNEQFF.

This chain connects TRBV5-1 to TRBJ1-4, with TRBD1 matching over 8 bases. The CDR3 loop spans 14 amino acids. V lost 0 bases and J lost 7; bases outside the gene matches: 2. The germline CDR1 and CDR2 sequences are SGHRS and YFSETQ. The CDR3 reads CASSLGQGAEKLFF. DNA of the CDR3: TGCGCCAGCAGCTTGGGGCAGGGGGCTGAAAAACTGTTTTTT.

The gene calls are TRBV28 and TRBJ2-7; D possibly corresponds to TRBD2 (7 bases). CDR3 size: 14 residues. The V end was cut by 3 bases, the J end by 3 bases, with 12 bases between. CDR1 and CDR2 (germline): MDHEN, SYDVKM. The CDR3 coding sequence is TGTGCCAGCAGTTTTCCGGGGGGCTACTACGAGCAGTACTTC. Protein sequence: CASSFPGGYYEQYF.

V gene TRBV12-3 or TRBV12-4 combines with J gene TRBJ1-2; D is perhaps TRBD1 (5 bases). This CDR3 comprises 13 residues. Trimming cost V 2 bases and J 7 bases, with 11 bases left between them. CDR3 nucleotides: TGTGCCAGCAGTTTATCCAGGGAAAGTGGCTACACCTTC. This sequence encodes CASSLSRESGYTF.

The chain combines TRBV7-2 with TRBJ2-2; no clear D. V dropped 2 bases and J dropped 5 bases, with 6 bases sitting between them. This CDR3 comprises 13 residues. The germline CDR1 and CDR2 sequences are SGHTA and FQGNSA. The CDR3: CASSLSRTGELFF. The CDR3 DNA reads TGTGCCAGCAGCTTATCGAGGACCGGGGAGCTGTTTTTT.

This sequence joins TRBV13 and TRBJ2-3; TRBD1 matches 10 bases. The trim removed 2 bases at V and 4 bases at J, leaving 15 bases unmatched. Germline V lookup: CDR1 PRHDT, CDR2 FYEKMQ (reference sequence). The CDR3 contains 19 residues. The CDR3 here is CASSLLATPGQGRSDTQYF. CDR3 nucleotide sequence: TGTGCCAGCAGCTTACTTGCAACACCGGGACAGGGGCGATCAGATACGCAGTATTTT.

This rearrangement joins TRBV7-2 to TRBJ2-3; perhaps TRBD2 as D (5 bases). The V end lost 3 bases, the J end lost 4 bases, and 17 bases lay between the germline ends. The CDR3 covers 16 residues. Germline V CDR1 and CDR2: SGHTA, FQGNSA. The CDR3 loop reads CASSFWAGPGSDTQYF. DNA for the CDR3: TGTGCCAGCAGCTTTTGGGCGGGCCCGGGGTCAGATACGCAGTATTTT.

This clone was detected a few times. V usage is TRBV19 and J usage is TRBJ1-1; TRBD1 might be the D (6 bases). The CDR3 loop spans 13 amino acids. Germline CDR1 reads LNHDA; CDR2 reads SQIVND (reference sequence). V was cut by 5 bases and J by 4 bases, with 11 bases left in between. The CDR3 DNA is TGTGCCAGTAGTCCAAGACAGGCCACTGAAGCTTTCTTT. This codes for CASSPRQATEAFF.

In its sample, this clone was seen a few times. The V call is TRBV2, the J call TRBJ2-3, with TRBD2 matching 8 bases. CDR3 size: 15 residues. From germline, CDR1 is SNHLY and CDR2 FYNNEI. V trimming: 6 bases; J trimming: 2 bases; junction bases outside the gene matches: 7. The CDR3 DNA is TGTGCCAGCAGCAGAAGCGGGAGCGCCACAGATACGCAGTATTTT. It codes for CASSRSGSATDTQYF.